This T cell receptor beta chain was sequenced during a study of monozygotic twins with inflammatory bowel disease (dated by TCRdb to about 2019). A note on the overall study: The full study comprised around 28 monozygotic twin pairs: nine German pairs (four IBD-concordant, five IBD-discordant) and 19 IBD-discordant Danish pairs. Within discordant pairs, disease-associated traits were sought mainly by comparing IBD patients with their genetically identical healthy co-twins. Each individual had, on average, about 151 000 unique TCRalpha sequences and 181 000 unique TCRbeta sequences available for analysis. Results the study describes overall, beyond this receptor: Concordant and discordant twins showed no difference in repertoire similarity, possibly because of limited statistical power. TCRbeta repertoire diversity, by inverse Simpson index, was decreased in IBD patients compared with their healthy co-twins. No single strong signal or clonotype linked to IBD turned up in the results, so the idea that one exists was not supported. The analysis was unable to tell apart different T cell subtypes. Fewer clonotypes were shared with other individuals by IBD patients than by healthy twins, most markedly in patients showing signs of disease activity. Differing immunosuppressive treatments among patients may have added background noise and inter-individual variability to the repertoires.

Notes on this clonotype: Its antigen remains undetermined.

From each donor, a roughly 2.6 ml peripheral blood sample was collected into PAXgene tubes and stored at -80 degrees C. Without any T cell sorting, total RNA was extracted from whole blood using the PAXgene blood miRNA kit on an automated QIAcube. Deep TCRalpha and TCRbeta repertoire profiling with unique molecular barcoding was performed on peripheral blood of monozygotic twin pairs concordant or discordant for inflammatory bowel disease. Smoking habits were recorded for all twin pairs, and individuals were classified as current, former or never smokers. Receptor amplification or capture employed 5' RACE. For each TCR library, 3,500 to 4,000 ng of total RNA was used. For each sample, cDNA synthesis with SMARTScribe reverse transcriptase was split into eight separate reactions. During cDNA synthesis, template switching was used to introduce unique molecular identifiers that contained a 6-nucleotide sample barcode. TCRalpha and TCRbeta cDNA was amplified by two nested PCRs of approximately 17 and 9 cycles, with bead purification after each PCR. Before amplification, the cDNA was treated with uracil DNA-glycosylase and purified using the QIAquick PCR purification kit. In the second PCR, Illumina TruSeq-compatible adapters and sample-specific barcodes were added. TapeStation and Qubit were used to check library quality and concentration, and about 4.5 ng of each library was pooled. The pooled libraries were sequenced with 2 x 100 bp reads and custom sequencing primers on an Illumina HiSeq2500 single-index Rapid Run. The authors processed their data as follows. UMI-based consensus assembly with MiGEC version 1.2.6 was used to correct PCR and sequencing errors. V(D)J alignment, clonotype assembly and CDR3 extraction were performed with MiXCR version 2.1.1. To normalise gene usage, clonotype sharing and MAIT/NKT TCR abundance, the analysis used the top 1000, 10 000 and 20 000 clonotypes per sample. Diversity was computed as the inverse Simpson index with the vegan R package after downsampling to 27 000 UMIs. Statistical testing used paired Mann-Whitney U tests on the discordant twin pairs and applied Benjamini-Hochberg correction for multiple testing. Following reprocessing of the reads by TCRdb, the data hold one row per CDR3 protein sequence and no DNA is available. TCRdb's processing, not the study's, gives the V and J calls here. For this sample, the table gives over 200,000 distinct CDR3 sequences. Roughly 7.7% of the sample goes to the ten largest clones.

The germline V gene (reference sequence) supplies CDR1 LNHDA and CDR2 SQIVND. Measured from the cysteine to the phenylalanine, the CDR3 is 16 residues long. The entry carries no DNA sequence. Sequenced: blood. This receptor chain uses TRBV19 and TRBJ2-1; TCRdb gives TRBD1 as the D gene, but with no DNA this cannot be confirmed. The TCR was taken from a human donor with ulcerative colitis or Crohn's disease, or a healthy co-twin of an affected twin (not recorded which). The CDR3 protein sequence reads: CASRPSDRGAFNEQFF.